The 3 T cell receptor beta chains presented below share a single source sample, sequenced in a study of blood T cell repertoires in COVID-19. Clones were read by immunoSEQ multiplex PCR, and TCRdb kept only the in-frame ones, dropping some. The repertoire holds hundreds of thousands of clones, with around 87% as singletons. The specimen sequenced was PBMCs or T cells enriched from blood (not recorded which). These TCRs come from a young man who had been exposed to COVID-19.

This sequence joins TRBV10-2 and TRBJ1-2; 8 nucleotides line up with TRBD1. The V and J ends lost 6 bases and 5 bases, in that order; junction bases with no gene match: 11. CDR1 and CDR2 from the germline V gene are WSHSY and SAAADI. The CDR3 covers 15 residues. The CDR3: CASRQLGQAGYGYTF. CDR3 sequence (DNA): TGCGCCAGCAGACAATTGGGACAGGCGGGGTATGGCTACACCTTC.

The chain uses TRBV4-2 and TRBJ1-2; no reliable D call. Germline CDR1 and CDR2: LGHNA and YNFKEQ. The CDR3 has 14 residues. Deletions cut 0 bases from V and 6 bases from J, with 11 bases between. The CDR3 is CASSQDFSSDGYTF. The CDR3 DNA follows: TGTGCCAGCAGCCAAGATTTCTCTAGCGATGGCTACACCTTC.

The chain combines TRBV18 with TRBJ1-1; 9 bases match TRBD1. Germline CDR1 reads KGHSH; CDR2 reads LQKENI. This CDR3 contains 15 residues. V shed 5 bases and J 1 base; nucleotides not matched to a gene: 5. CDR3 in amino acids: CASSSWTGENTEAFF. The DNA for the CDR3 is TGTGCCAGCTCATCCTGGACAGGGGAGAACACTGAAGCTTTCTTT.